Described below is a single TCR beta chain sequence and its context. As yet, its antigen is unknown. The data were obtained in a study of T cell responses to AZD1222 COVID-19 vaccine. Whole-study results and caveats: Donors were mostly white British, more females; clonal diversity possibly underestimated.

Assay: immunoSEQ multiplex PCR; the TCRdb copy retains only in-frame clones and omits some. Seen here are 95,000 to 150,000 clones, roughly 85% observed once, and the top ten hold over 8%. Trimming at V came to 6 bases and at J to 5 bases, leaving 13 bases not matched to a gene. In germline, CDR1 is KGHSH, CDR2 LQKENI. The CDR3 is 15 amino acids. The V and J genes are TRBV18 and TRBJ2-7; 7 bases match TRBD2. The sample here was peripheral blood, taken on day 0 of AZD1222 vaccination. The clonotype comes from an adult in good health. CDR3 protein: CASSAGVKSIHEQYF. CDR3 nucleotide sequence: TGTGCCAGCTCTGCGGGGGTCAAAAGCATCCACGAGCAGTACTTC.